A single TCR beta chain is shown here with its context. Its antigen is still unknown. One base away there is no much larger clone; base qualities are not given. High-throughput TCR beta sequencing profiled peripheral blood CD8+ and CD4+ T cells from healthy donors, Susac syndrome patients and multiple sclerosis patients. The multiple sclerosis controls were treatment-naive patients who had stable or active relapsing-remitting disease and met the revised McDonald criteria. Bulk CD8+ and CD4+ T cells were purified by magnetic negative isolation, while CD8+ TEMRA cells were enriched using FACS. Blood was drawn into EDTA tubes, processed within 24 hours, and PBMCs were isolated by density gradient centrifugation. PBMCs intended for TCR sequencing were cryopreserved in liquid nitrogen and were subsequently thawed in a 37 degrees C water bath. The sorted or isolated CD4+, CD8+ and CD8+ TEMRA cells had a purity of 90% or higher.

RNA was extracted with the RNeasy kit and about 0.45 to 1 ug was reverse transcribed using random hexamers. The immunoSEQ multiplex PCR assay, covering 54 Vbeta and 13 Jbeta segments, was used to amplify TCR beta CDR3 regions. PCR amplification bias was corrected by using a synthetic template baseline for primer optimization and computational correction. The study's own analysis went as follows. Reads were annotated to V, D and J genes according to IMGT and were analyzed with immunoSEQ Analyzer, with only productive sequences retained. Clonality was computed as one minus Shannon entropy normalized by log2 of the number of productive unique sequences. For each patient and control, public and private clones were evaluated among the 100 most prevalent clones. A clone was defined as Susac-specific if it was absent from the healthy and MS cohorts, from around 960 published viral clones and from other ImmuneACCESS disease sequences. TCRdb reanalyzed the raw reads on its own, using fastp at Q25 for trimming and MiXCR for clone calling, and kept in-frame beta chains. For every CDR3 protein sequence, its rows merge into one entry that carries the most common genes and DNA. What appears here as the V and J calls and clone size reflects TCRdb's work, not the paper's. The sample table records 250,000 to 300,000 distinct CDR3 sequences; approximately 85% of these occur just once. The biggest ten clones account for 0.095% to 0.14% of the sample.

Its CDR3 holds 12 amino acids, cysteine through phenylalanine. Only the CDR3 DNA stays, 36 bases, in frame from base 1. Based on the germline V gene, the CDR1 and CDR2 sequences are KGHDR and SFDVKD. Trimming at the junction amounts to 2 bases on V and 3 bases on J, and the germline ends lie 4 bases apart. The sample belongs to a study of CD8 T cells in Susac syndrome (dated by TCRdb to about 2019). In the study overall: The study used repertoire sequencing to test whether antigen drove CD8+ T cell activation and differentiation in Susac syndrome. The clonality of the CD8+ T cell repertoire was compared across more than 9 healthy donors, some 14 Susac syndrome patients and under 19 multiple sclerosis patients. The paper's findings and limits, for the study overall: The number of individuals in the TCR sequencing and HLA analysis was recognized as being relatively small.

The sequenced material came from CD8+ T cells from PBMCs. The source is a human donor with multiple sclerosis. The receptor chain draws on TRBV24-1 and TRBJ2-7; no D segment can be confidently identified. The CDR3 protein: CATSDSSYEQYF. The DNA is TGTGCCACCAGTGATTCTAGCTACGAGCAGTACTTC.